The 28 T cell receptor beta chains listed next were all sequenced from one sample in a study of T-cell reconstitution after alpha-beta-depleted transplantation in children. Unique molecular identifiers were built into the TCRbeta library. TCRdb fed the PCR reads into MiXCR, producing one record per CDR3 protein. The data show about 580,000 distinct CDR3 sequences, with 23% seen just once and 13% to 15% held by the top ten. The input for sequencing was PBMCs, mostly from graft donor cells, taken 360 days after TCRalphabeta/CD19-depleted stem cell transplant. These receptors all come from a boy less than two years old who had a stem cell transplant for acute myeloid leukemia, so the T cells may come from the graft donor.

The CDR3 spells CSARGTSGAEQYV. The CDR3 DNA is TGCAGTGCGAGGGGGACTAGCGGGGCCGAGCAGTACGTC. The rearrangement links TRBV20-1 to TRBJ2-7; 13 positions agree with TRBD2. There are 13 residues in the CDR3. Germline CDR1 and CDR2: DFQATT and SNEGSKA (reference sequence). The trim removed 6 bases at V and 6 bases at J, leaving 5 bases unmatched.

The rearrangement joins TRBV20-1 to TRBJ2-7; maybe TRBD1 (6 bases). V lost 0 bases to trimming and J lost 2 bases, with 20 bases between them. Per germline, CDR1 DFQATT and CDR2 SNEGSKA (reference sequence). The CDR3 is made up of 17 amino acids. The CDR3 loop is CSARDRDTTSVTYEQYV. CDR3 DNA sequence: TGCAGTGCTAGAGATCGGGACACCACTTCAGTAACCTACGAGCAGTACGTC.

This clonotype was recorded at least ten times. J is TRBJ2-1 and V is TRBV20-1; D is uncertain. This CDR3 has 13 residues. V was cut by 0 bases and J by 2 bases, with 5 bases left in between. Germline V gene sequence: CDR1 DFQATT, CDR2 SNEGSKA (reference sequence). The CDR3 region is CSARDLAYNEQFF. The CDR3 bases are TGCAGTGCTAGAGATTTGGCCTACAATGAGCAGTTCTTC.

The V and J genes are TRBV3-1 and TRBJ1-6; TRBD1 is a possible D gene (6 bases). CDR1 and CDR2 from the germline V gene are LGHDT and YNNKEL (reference sequence). This CDR3 spans 15 amino acids. V gave up 4 bases and J gave up 9 bases, with 16 bases separating them. The CDR3 region has the DNA TGTGCCAGCAGCCCTCGGACAGCCCGTTTTTCACCCCTCCACTTT. It codes for CASSPRTARFSPLHF.

The CDR3 spells CSARPATVYEQYV. The CDR3 coding sequence is TGCAGTGCCAGACCTGCGACAGTCTACGAGCAGTACGTC. The chain joins TRBV20-1 to TRBJ2-7, with a weak D call TRBD1 (5 bases). The germline V gene encodes CDR1 DFQATT and CDR2 SNEGSKA (reference sequence). The V end was cut by 6 bases, the J end by 3 bases, with 15 bases between. This CDR3 is built from 13 residues.

This clonotype has just a few counts. The chain recombines TRBV20-1 with TRBJ2-2; D may be TRBD2 (7 bases). Trimming took 0 bases from V and 2 from J, leaving 13 bases between them. The CDR3 length is 16 residues. Germline lookup yields CDR1 DFQATT and CDR2 SNEGSKA (reference sequence). The CDR3 reads CSARDRGGRNTGELFF. CDR3 in DNA: TGCAGTGCTAGAGATAGGGGGGGCCGAAACACCGGGGAGCTGTTTTTT.

The chain links TRBV14 to TRBJ1-1; TRBD1 aligns across 8 bases. CDR3 length: 13 residues. The J segment lost 10 bases and the V segment lost 2 bases, leaving 6 bases of the junction unmatched. The germline V gene has CDR1 SGHDN and CDR2 FVKESK. CDR3 coding DNA: TGTGCCAGCAGCCAAACCGCCGGGACAGGAGCTTTCTTT. Encoded protein: CASSQTAGTGAFF.

The sample holds many counts of this clonotype. J is TRBJ2-7 and V is TRBV6-2 or TRBV6-3, with TRBD1 matching over 9 bases. The CDR3 is made up of 16 amino acids. From germline, CDR1 is MNHEY and CDR2 SVGEGT. V trimming: 5 bases; J trimming: 5 bases; junction bases outside the gene matches: 13. The CDR3 coding sequence is TGTGCCAGCAGTCCCGCTCCGGGGACAGGGAGGAACGAGCAGTACTTC. Protein sequence: CASSPAPGTGRNEQYF.

In this sample, this clonotype turned up a few times. CDR3 nucleotides: TGTGCCACCAGTGATTGGACCGGGACAGGGACGGAAAAACTGTTTTTT. Its protein product is CATSDWTGTGTEKLFF. The chain combines TRBV24-1 with TRBJ1-4, with 9 nucleotides matching TRBD1. The germline CDR1 and CDR2 sequences are KGHDR and SFDVKD. The trim removed 2 bases at V and 8 bases at J, leaving 8 bases unmatched. CDR3 size: 16 residues.

This clonotype has ten or more counts. The chain joins TRBV20-1 to TRBJ2-2; the match to TRBD2 covers 10 bases. The germline V gene has CDR1 DFQATT and CDR2 SNEGSKA (reference sequence). The CDR3 contains 15 residues. V gave up 5 bases and J gave up 1 base; unmatched junction bases: 4. For the CDR3, the DNA is TGCAGTGCTCATAGCGGGGGGAGGAACACCGGGGAGCTGTTTTTT. This codes for CSAHSGGRNTGELFF.

This clonotype has more than one count but fewer than ten. The chain joins TRBV3-1 to TRBJ2-1, with 13 bases identical to TRBD2. V lost 5 bases, J lost 7 bases, and 5 bases stayed unmatched. Germline-derived CDR1 and CDR2 are LGHDT and YNNKEL (reference sequence). This CDR3 region has 15 residues. CDR3 nucleotides: TGTGCCAGCAGCTTTCGGACTAGCGGGGGTAATGAGCAGTTCTTC. This encodes CASSFRTSGGNEQFF.

This clonotype was seen repeatedly, ten times or more. The chain carries TRBV12-3 or TRBV12-4 and TRBJ2-2; D is unresolved. The CDR3 has 14 amino acids. V lost 7 bases and J 0 bases, leaving 9 bases between the germline ends. The DNA of the CDR3 is TGTGCCAGCATTACTGGCCCGAACACCGGGGAGCTGTTTTTT. Protein product: CASITGPNTGELFF.

This clonotype was recorded at least ten times. J is TRBJ2-3 and V is TRBV20-1; no clear D. Germline CDR1 is DFQATT and CDR2 is SNEGSKA (reference sequence). With 5 bases removed from V and 2 bases from J, the gap between germline ends came to 11 bases. The CDR3 runs to 13 residues. CDR3 sequence: CSAYREHTDTQYF. The CDR3 DNA reads as TGCAGTGCTTACAGAGAGCACACAGATACGCAGTATTTT.

This clonotype was detected ten times or more. The chain joins TRBV9 to TRBJ2-4; TRBD2 matches 7 bases. Germline V gene sequence: CDR1 SGDLS, CDR2 YYNGEE. The V segment lost 3 bases and the J segment 2 bases; nucleotides outside the gene matches: 11. CDR3 length equals 17 residues. The CDR3 region has the DNA TGTGCCAGCAGCGCCGGTGAGCGGGGAGAGACCAAAAACATTCAGTACTTC. This encodes CASSAGERGETKNIQYF.

This clonotype has a count of ten or more. J is TRBJ2-5 and V is TRBV6-5, with 9 bases lining up with TRBD2. This CDR3 is built from 17 residues. The V and J ends lost 0 bases and 2 bases, in that order; junction bases with no gene match: 7. Germline V gene sequence: CDR1 MNHEY, CDR2 SVGAGI. The CDR3 reads CASSYSGLATGQETQYF. Written as DNA, the CDR3 is TGTGCCAGCAGTTACTCGGGACTAGCCACCGGGCAAGAGACCCAGTACTTC.

This clonotype was recorded a few times. This chain connects TRBV11-2 to TRBJ2-3, with TRBD1 matching 7 bases. This CDR3 has 15 residues. The germline CDR1 and CDR2 sequences are SGHAT and FQNNGV. Unmatched junction bases numbered 7, after V lost 5 bases and J lost 2 bases. Here the CDR3 DNA reads TGTGCCAGCAGCGTATGGGACAGCCTCACAGATACGCAGTATTTT. Amino acid sequence: CASSVWDSLTDTQYF.

The chain links TRBV11-1 to TRBJ2-7; D unclear. Trimming stripped 4 bases from V and 0 bases from J, with 22 bases between. Germline-derived CDR1 and CDR2 are SGHAT and FQDESV (reference sequence). This CDR3 is built from 18 residues. CDR3: CASSSRAGQTQNSYEQYF. In DNA, the CDR3 is TGTGCCAGCAGCTCTAGGGCAGGTCAGACCCAAAACTCCTACGAGCAGTACTTC.

This sequence joins TRBV25-1 and TRBJ2-7, with 9 bases that match TRBD1. Germline assignment: CDR1 MGHDK and CDR2 SYGVNS. The CDR3 length is 16 residues. J was trimmed by 2 bases and V by 5 bases; bases with no gene match: 10. In DNA form, the CDR3 reads TGTGCCAGCAGTTCTCTGACCGGGACAGGGCCCTACGAGCAGTACTTC. Translating it yields CASSSLTGTGPYEQYF.

This clonotype was recorded at least ten times. This chain links TRBV12-3 or TRBV12-4 with TRBJ1-5; D might be TRBD1 (5 bases). The CDR3 spans 12 residues. Deletions cut 2 bases from V and 14 bases from J, with 13 bases between. CDR3 DNA sequence: TGTGCCAGCAGTTTATCCCCAGACAGCGAGCATTTT. Translated: CASSLSPDSEHF.

The chain has TRBV7-9 and TRBJ1-4, with D maybe TRBD1 (6 bases). The CDR3 contains 15 residues. Per germline, CDR1 SEHNR and CDR2 FQNEAQ (reference sequence). Deletions cut 1 base from V and 8 bases from J, with 14 bases between. Here the CDR3 DNA reads TGTGCCAGCAGCTTAGTTGGCAGGGGAAACGAAAAACTGTTTTTT. It translates to CASSLVGRGNEKLFF.

The chain links TRBV7-8 to TRBJ1-1; D remains ambiguous. This CDR3 comprises 15 residues. Per the germline V gene, CDR1 is SGHVS and CDR2 is FQNEAQ. The germline V and J ends were trimmed by 2 bases and 6 bases, with 16 bases remaining between them. CDR3 protein: CASSLRAGGSPEAFF. In nucleotides, the CDR3 is TGTGCCAGCAGCTTAAGAGCAGGAGGGTCTCCTGAAGCTTTCTTT.

The chain has TRBV27 and TRBJ2-7, with TRBD1 identical over 7 bases. This CDR3 is built from 12 residues. Germline V gives CDR1 MNHEY, CDR2 SMNVEV (reference sequence). Losses at the gene ends were 9 bases for V and 2 bases for J; bases not matched to a gene: 4. The CDR3 reads CARRDRAYEQYV. The CDR3 DNA reads TGTGCCAGGAGGGACAGAGCCTACGAGCAGTACGTC.

This clonotype has ten or more counts. The gene calls are TRBV25-1 and TRBJ2-7; weak D call: TRBD2 (5 bases). The CDR3 has 15 residues. Trimming pared 1 base from V and 6 bases from J, leaving 16 bases between. Germline lookup yields CDR1 MGHDK and CDR2 SYGVNS. CDR3 bases: TGTGCCAGCAGTGAATCGCCGGGGATTAGTGGCGAGCAGTACTTC. This encodes CASSESPGISGEQYF.

In its sample, this clonotype was seen many times. CDR3 sequence (DNA): TGTGCCAGCAACGACAGGAACCCCCCTGGGGCCAACGTCCTGACTTTC. This translates into CASNDRNPPGANVLTF. V gene TRBV7-2 combines with J gene TRBJ2-6; possible D gene TRBD1, 6 bases. This CDR3 is 16 amino acids long. Trimming shortened V by 7 bases and J by 2 bases, and 15 bases separated the two germline ends. Germline CDR1 SGHTA, CDR2 FQGNSA.

This clonotype was seen more than once but under ten times. The chain combines TRBV12-3 or TRBV12-4 with TRBJ2-1, with 9 bases matching TRBD2. After removal of 4 bases from V and 3 bases from J, the junction contained 4 bases not matched to a gene. The CDR3 spans 15 residues. CDR3 in DNA: TGTGCCAGCAGTTGGGCGGGGGGGCACTACAATGAGCAGTTCTTC. This codes for CASSWAGGHYNEQFF.

In this sample, this clonotype turned up many times. This chain joins TRBV7-2 and TRBJ1-1; D ambiguous. The germline gives CDR1 SGHTA, CDR2 FQGNSA. Trimming cost V 2 bases and J 5 bases, with 12 bases left between them. The CDR3 is 14 amino acids. CDR3: CASSLIAGVTEAFF. The DNA of the CDR3 is TGTGCCAGCAGCTTAATAGCAGGCGTAACTGAAGCTTTCTTT.

This clonotype has a handful of counts. The chain is built from TRBV25-1 and TRBJ2-1; 9 nucleotides agree with TRBD1. The CDR3 sequence is 17 residues long. Germline V gene sequence: CDR1 MGHDK, CDR2 SYGVNS. V trimming: 3 bases; J trimming: 4 bases; junction bases outside the gene matches: 10. The CDR3: CASSESAGTGFYNEQFF. The CDR3 DNA sequence: TGTGCCAGCAGTGAGTCCGCCGGGACAGGGTTTTACAATGAGCAGTTCTTC.

This sequence joins TRBV4-3 and TRBJ2-7, with D possibly TRBD2 on 6 matching bases. CDR1 is LGHNA and CDR2 is YSLEER in the germline V gene. Trimming cost V 0 bases and J 3 bases, with 18 bases left between them. CDR3 size: 17 residues. In nucleotides, the CDR3 is TGCGCCAGCAGCCAAGATCTGGGGGGAAAATGGCTCTACGAGCAGTACTTC. Encoded protein: CASSQDLGGKWLYEQYF.